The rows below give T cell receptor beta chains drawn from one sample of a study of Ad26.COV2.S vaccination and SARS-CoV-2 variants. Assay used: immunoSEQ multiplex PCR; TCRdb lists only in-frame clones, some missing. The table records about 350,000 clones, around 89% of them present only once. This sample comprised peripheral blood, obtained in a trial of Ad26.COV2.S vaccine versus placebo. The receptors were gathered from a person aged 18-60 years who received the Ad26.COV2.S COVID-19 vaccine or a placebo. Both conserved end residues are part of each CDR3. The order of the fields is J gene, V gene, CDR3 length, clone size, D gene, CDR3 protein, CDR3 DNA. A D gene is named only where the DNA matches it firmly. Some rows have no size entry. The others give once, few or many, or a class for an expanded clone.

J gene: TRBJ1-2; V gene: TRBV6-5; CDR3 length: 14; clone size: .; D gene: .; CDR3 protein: CASSYSHGTYGYTF; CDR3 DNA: TGTGCCAGCAGTTACTCTCACGGAACCTATGGCTACACCTTC
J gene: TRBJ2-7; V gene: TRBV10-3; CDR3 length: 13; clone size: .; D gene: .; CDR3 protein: CAISAAGTYEQYF; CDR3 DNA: TGTGCCATCAGTGCTGCAGGGACCTACGAGCAGTACTTC
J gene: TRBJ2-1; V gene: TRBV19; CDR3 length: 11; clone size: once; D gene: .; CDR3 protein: CASSQYNEQFF; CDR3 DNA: TGTGCCAGTAGCCAATACAATGAGCAGTTCTTC
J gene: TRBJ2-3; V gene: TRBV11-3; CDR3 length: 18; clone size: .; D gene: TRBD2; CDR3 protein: CASSLGLAELSSTDTQYF; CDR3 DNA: TGTGCCAGCAGCTTAGGACTAGCGGAACTATCTAGCACAGATACGCAGTATTTT
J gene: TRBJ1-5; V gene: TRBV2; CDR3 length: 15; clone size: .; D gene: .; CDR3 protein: CASSGTQGSNQPQHF; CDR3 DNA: TGTGCCAGCAGTGGCACACAGGGTAGCAATCAGCCCCAGCATTTT
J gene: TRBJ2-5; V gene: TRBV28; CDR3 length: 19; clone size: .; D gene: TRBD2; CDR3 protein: CASSFGTSGRIGLRETQYF; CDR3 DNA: TGTGCCAGCAGTTTCGGGACTAGCGGGAGGATAGGGCTGAGGGAGACCCAGTACTTC
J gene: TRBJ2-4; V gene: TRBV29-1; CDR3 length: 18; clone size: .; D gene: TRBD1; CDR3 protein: CSASGPGTEMLAKNIQYF; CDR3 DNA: TGCAGCGCTTCCGGCCCCGGGACAGAGATGCTAGCCAAAAACATTCAGTACTTC
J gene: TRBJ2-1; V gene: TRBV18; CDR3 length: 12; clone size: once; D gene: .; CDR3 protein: CASSQAYNEQFF; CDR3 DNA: TGTGCCAGCTCACAGGCCTACAATGAGCAGTTCTTC
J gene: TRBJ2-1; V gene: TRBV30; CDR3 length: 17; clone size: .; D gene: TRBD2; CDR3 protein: CAWSGLRIAGVWDEQFF; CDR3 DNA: TGTGCCTGGAGTGGTCTGAGGATAGCGGGAGTTTGGGATGAGCAGTTCTTC
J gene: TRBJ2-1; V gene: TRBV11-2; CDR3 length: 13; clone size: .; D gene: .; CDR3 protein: CASSFSQDNEQFF; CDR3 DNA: TGTGCCAGCAGCTTCTCCCAGGACAATGAGCAGTTCTTC
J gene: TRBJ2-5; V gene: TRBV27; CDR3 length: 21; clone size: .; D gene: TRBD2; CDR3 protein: CASRSWASGSRARRSEETQYF; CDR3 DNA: TGTGCCAGCAGGTCTTGGGCTAGCGGGAGTAGGGCGCGTAGGAGCGAAGAGACCCAGTACTTC
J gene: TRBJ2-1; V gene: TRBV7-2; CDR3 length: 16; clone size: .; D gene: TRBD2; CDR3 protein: CASSFPGLAGGREQFF; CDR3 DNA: TGTGCCAGCAGCTTCCCAGGACTAGCGGGGGGACGTGAGCAGTTCTTC
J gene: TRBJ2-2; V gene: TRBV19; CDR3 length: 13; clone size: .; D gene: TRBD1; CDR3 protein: CASSRTGTGELFF; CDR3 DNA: TGTGCCAGTAGCCGGACAGGGACCGGGGAGCTGTTTTTT
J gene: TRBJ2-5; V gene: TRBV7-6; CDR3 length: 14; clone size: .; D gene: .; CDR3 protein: CASSPAVSQETQYF; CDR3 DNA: TGTGCCAGCAGCCCCGCTGTGAGCCAAGAGACCCAGTACTTC
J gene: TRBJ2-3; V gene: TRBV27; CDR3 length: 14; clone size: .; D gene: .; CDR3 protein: CASSLGRGRDTQYF; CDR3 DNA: TGTGCCAGCAGTTTAGGTCGAGGGCGAGATACGCAGTATTTT
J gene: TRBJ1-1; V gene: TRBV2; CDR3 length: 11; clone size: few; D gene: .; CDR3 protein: CASDLNTEAFF; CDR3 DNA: TGTGCCTCCGACCTGAACACTGAAGCTTTCTTT
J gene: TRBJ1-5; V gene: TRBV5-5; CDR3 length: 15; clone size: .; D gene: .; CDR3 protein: CASSLWQASNQPQHF; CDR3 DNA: TGTGCCAGCAGCTTGTGGCAGGCTAGCAATCAGCCCCAGCATTTT
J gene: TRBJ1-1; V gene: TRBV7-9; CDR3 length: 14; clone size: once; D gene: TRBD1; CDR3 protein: CASSLTGANTEAFF; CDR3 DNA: TGTGCCAGCAGCTTGACAGGGGCGAACACTGAAGCTTTCTTT
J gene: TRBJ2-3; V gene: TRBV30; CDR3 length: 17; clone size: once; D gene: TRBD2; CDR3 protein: CAWSVLRTSGRADTQYF; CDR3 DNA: TGTGCCTGGAGTGTATTACGGACTAGCGGGAGAGCAGATACGCAGTATTTT
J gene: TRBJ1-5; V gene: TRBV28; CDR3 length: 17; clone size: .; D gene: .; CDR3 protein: CASSFGDHLFSNQPQHF; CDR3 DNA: TGTGCCAGCAGTTTTGGAGATCACCTCTTTAGCAATCAGCCCCAGCATTTT
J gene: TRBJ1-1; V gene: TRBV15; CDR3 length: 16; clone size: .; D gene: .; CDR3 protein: CATSRDWGAQYTEAFF; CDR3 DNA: TGTGCCACCAGCAGAGATTGGGGGGCGCAGTACACTGAAGCTTTCTTT
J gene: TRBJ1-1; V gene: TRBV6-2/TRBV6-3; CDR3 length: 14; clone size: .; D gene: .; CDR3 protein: CASSYSDLNTEAFF; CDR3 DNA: TGTGCCAGCAGTTATTCCGACCTAAACACTGAAGCTTTCTTT
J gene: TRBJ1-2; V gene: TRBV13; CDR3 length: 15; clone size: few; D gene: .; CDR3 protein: CASSLGATRTWGYTF; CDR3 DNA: TGTGCCAGCAGCCTAGGGGCCACCAGAACGTGGGGCTACACCTTC
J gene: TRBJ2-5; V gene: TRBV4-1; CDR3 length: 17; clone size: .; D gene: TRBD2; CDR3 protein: CASSQGLAGGRVETQYF; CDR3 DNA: TGCGCCAGCAGCCAAGGATTAGCGGGAGGCCGGGTAGAGACCCAGTACTTC
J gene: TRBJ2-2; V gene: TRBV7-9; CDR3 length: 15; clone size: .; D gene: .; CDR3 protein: CASSSRGANTGELFF; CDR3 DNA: TGTGCCAGCAGCTCGAGGGGGGCTAACACCGGGGAGCTGTTTTTT
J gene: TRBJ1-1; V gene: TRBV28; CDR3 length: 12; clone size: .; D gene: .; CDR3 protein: CASSLVNTEAFF; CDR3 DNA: TGTGCCAGCAGTTTAGTGAACACTGAAGCTTTCTTT
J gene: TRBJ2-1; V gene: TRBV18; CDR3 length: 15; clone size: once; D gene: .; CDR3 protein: CASSPGGLSYNEQFF; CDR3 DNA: TGTGCCAGCTCACCGGGCGGCCTCTCCTACAATGAGCAGTTCTTC
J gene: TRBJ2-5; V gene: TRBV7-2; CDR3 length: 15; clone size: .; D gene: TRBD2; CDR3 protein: CASSFGGSRSKTQYF; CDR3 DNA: TGTGCCAGCAGCTTCGGGGGGAGCCGGTCGAAGACCCAGTACTTC
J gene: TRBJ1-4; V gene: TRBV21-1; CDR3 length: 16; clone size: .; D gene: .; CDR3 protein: CASSKARKGINEKLFF; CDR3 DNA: TGTGCCAGCAGCAAAGCGCGCAAAGGAATAAATGAAAAACTGTTTTTT
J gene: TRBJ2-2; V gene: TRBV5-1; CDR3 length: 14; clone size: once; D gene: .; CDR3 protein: CASSRRENTGELFF; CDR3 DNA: TGCGCCAGCAGCCGGAGGGAGAACACCGGGGAGCTGTTTTTT
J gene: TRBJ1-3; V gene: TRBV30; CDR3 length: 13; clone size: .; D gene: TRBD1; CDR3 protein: CAHGQARGNTIYF; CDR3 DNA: TGTGCCCACGGACAGGCGAGGGGAAACACCATATATTTT
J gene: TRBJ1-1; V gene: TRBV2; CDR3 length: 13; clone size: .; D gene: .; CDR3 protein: CASSEDSSTEAFF; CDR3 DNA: TGTGCCAGCAGCGAGGACAGTTCCACTGAAGCTTTCTTT
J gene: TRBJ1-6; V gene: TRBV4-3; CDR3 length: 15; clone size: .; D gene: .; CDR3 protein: CASSQDSGVNSPLHF; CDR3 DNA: TGCGCCAGCAGCCAAGATTCAGGGGTGAATTCACCCCTCCACTTT